These 25 T cell receptor beta chains came from one sample sequenced in a study of blood T cell repertoires in COVID-19. Sequencing was performed with immunoSEQ multiplex PCR; in TCRdb, only in-frame clones are kept and a portion is missing. The table includes roughly 60,000 clones, around 84% detected once. Input material: peripheral blood. The receptors were sampled from a man in his 70s with acute or convalescent COVID-19.

This chain connects TRBV7-2 to TRBJ2-2; possible D gene TRBD2, 7 bases. This CDR3 region has 15 residues. The V end lost 7 bases, the J end lost 4 bases, and 16 bases lay between the germline ends. Germline CDR1 reads SGHTA; CDR2 reads FQGNSA. CDR3 protein: CASTSRGGGTGELFF. The CDR3 region has the DNA TGTGCCAGCACTTCAAGGGGGGGAGGCACCGGGGAGCTGTTTTTT.

The chain is built from TRBV7-6 and TRBJ1-1; unclear D gene. CDR3 length equals 18 residues. Trimming stripped 0 bases from V and 0 bases from J, with 17 bases between. Germline lookup yields CDR1 SGHVS and CDR2 FNYEAQ. CDR3 sequence reads: CASSLAPLSNSMNTEAFF. The CDR3 coding sequence is TGTGCCAGCAGCTTAGCCCCCCTGAGCAACAGCATGAACACTGAAGCTTTCTTT.

The chain has TRBV10-1 and TRBJ2-5, with 7 bases fitting TRBD2. V gave up 8 bases and J gave up 1 base; unmatched junction bases: 4. Germline assignment: CDR1 WNHNN and CDR2 SYGVQD (reference sequence). The CDR3 consists of 13 residues. The CDR3 bases are TGCGCCAGCTCGTCGGGGGGCCAAGAGACCCAGTACTTC. Its protein product is CASSSGGQETQYF.

The chain couples TRBV19 to TRBJ1-4, with D possibly matching TRBD1 (5 bases). The CDR3 totals 13 residues. V was clipped by 7 bases and J by 8 bases, with 14 bases between them. CDR1 LNHDA and CDR2 SQIVND come from the germline V gene (reference sequence). The CDR3 DNA sequence: TGTGCCAGTACCCTCAGGGTTCGCGAAAAACTGTTTTTT. This sequence encodes CASTLRVREKLFF. The entire variable domain, with the rest obtained from reference TRBV19 and TRBJ1-4, is as follows: DGGITQSPKYLFRKEGQNVTLSCEQNLNHDAMYWYRQDPGQGLRLIYYSQIVNDFQKGDIAEGYSVSREKKESFPLTVTSAQKNPTAFYLCASTLRVREKLFFGSGTQLSVL.

This chain uses TRBV28 with TRBJ2-5; 9 bases agree with TRBD1. After removal of 5 bases from V and 2 bases from J, the junction contained 9 bases not matched to a gene. The CDR3 covers 16 residues. Germline V gene sequence: CDR1 MDHEN, CDR2 SYDVKM. CDR3 loop: CASSPRQGGGQETQYF. CDR3 DNA sequence: TGTGCCAGCAGTCCCCGACAGGGGGGAGGTCAAGAGACCCAGTACTTC. Filled out from reference TRBV28 and TRBJ2-5, the complete variable domain reads DVKVTQSSRYLVKRTGEKVFLECVQDMDHENMFWYRQDPGLGLRLIYFSYDVKMKEKGDIPEGYSVSREKKERFSLILESASTNQTSMYLCASSPRQGGGQETQYFGPGTRLLVL.

V is TRBV19 and J is TRBJ1-6, with a possible D match to TRBD1 (5 bases). V lost 3 bases and J 5 bases, leaving 11 bases between the germline ends. This CDR3 is 15 amino acids long. The germline gives CDR1 LNHDA, CDR2 SQIVND (reference sequence). CDR3 region: CASSIMGLDNSPLHF. DNA of the CDR3: TGTGCCAGTAGTATCATGGGGCTCGATAATTCACCCCTCCACTTT.

This rearrangement joins TRBV30 to TRBJ2-5, with unresolved D. V shed 2 bases and J shed 3 bases, with 4 bases lying between them. This CDR3 spans 11 amino acids. Germline CDR1 reads GTSNPN; CDR2 reads SVGIG (reference sequence). In nucleotides, the CDR3 is TGTGCCTGGAGTTCTAAAGAGACCCAGTACTTC. This gives the protein CAWSSKETQYF.

The chain couples TRBV3-1 (or the pseudogene TRBV3-2) to TRBJ2-7, with 8 bases lining up with TRBD2. CDR3 length: 15 amino acids. CDR1 is LGHDT, CDR2 YNNKEL, per germline (reference sequence). With 1 base clipped from V and 2 bases from J, the junction kept 4 bases outside the gene matches. The CDR3: CASSQGLAGTYEQYF. DNA for the CDR3: TGTGCCAGCAGCCAAGGCCTAGCGGGTACCTACGAGCAGTACTTC.

The rearrangement links TRBV7-9 to TRBJ1-2; 12 nucleotides match TRBD1. Per the germline V gene, CDR1 is SEHNR and CDR2 is FQNEAQ (reference sequence). V was clipped by 5 bases and J by 4 bases; unmatched bases: 2. The CDR3 covers 14 residues. DNA for the CDR3: TGTGCCAGCAGCACGGGACAGGGGGCCTATGGCTACACCTTC. Protein: CASSTGQGAYGYTF. The variable domain in full, with the rest retrieved from reference TRBV7-9 and TRBJ1-2, is DTGVSQNPRHKITKRGQNVTFRCDPISEHNRLYWYRQTLGQGPEFLTYFQNEAQLEKSRLLSDRFSAERPKGSFSTLEIQRTEQGDSAMYLCASSTGQGAYGYTFGSGTRLTVV.

The chain carries TRBV5-8 and TRBJ1-5; D uncertain. Germline CDR1 is SGHTS and CDR2 is YDEGEE. With 4 bases removed from V and 3 bases from J, the gap between germline ends came to 17 bases. CDR3 length equals 16 residues. CDR3 nucleotides: TGTGCCAGCAGCCCCGCGGACTGGAGGGCCAATCAGCCCCAGCATTTT. Protein: CASSPADWRANQPQHF.

Only a few counts were recorded for this clone. The chain uses TRBV5-1 and TRBJ2-2; D not certain. This CDR3 contains 16 residues. V was shortened by 4 bases and J by 7 bases, with 20 bases between the two germline ends. Germline CDR1 reads SGHRS; CDR2 reads YFSETQ. CDR3 DNA: TGCGCCAGCAGCCTCTGGAGTGTGGGTTCCGGCGGGGAGCTGTTTTTT. As protein: CASSLWSVGSGGELFF.

CDR3 loop: CASSQAGTVGGSNQPQHF. CDR3 sequence (DNA): TGTGCCAGCAGCCAAGCCGGGACAGTTGGGGGGAGCAATCAGCCCCAGCATTTT. The chain links TRBV3-1 (or the pseudogene TRBV3-2) to TRBJ1-5; 7 bases fit TRBD1. Germline-derived CDR1 and CDR2 are LGHDT and YNNKEL (reference sequence). V trimming: 1 base; J trimming: 1 base; junction bases outside the gene matches: 10. This CDR3 contains 18 residues.

This chain connects TRBV24-1 to TRBJ1-1, with D possibly matching TRBD1 (5 bases). This CDR3 region has 12 residues. CDR1 KGHDR and CDR2 SFDVKD come from the germline V gene. V lost 4 bases to trimming and J lost 12 bases, with 14 bases between them. CDR3 DNA: TGTGCCACCAGTGAGCCCCAGGGCAGGCCTTTCTTT. Protein sequence: CATSEPQGRPFF.

On this clone: One end of the junction varies from germline; a read error may be responsible. The chain uses TRBV5-8 and TRBJ1-6, with 11 bases matching TRBD1. Germline V gives CDR1 SGHTS, CDR2 YDEGEE. CDR3 length: 15 amino acids. CDR3 protein: CTSSTRDRGNSPLHF. In DNA, the CDR3 is TGTACCAGCAGCACCCGGGACAGGGGGAATTCACCCCTCCACTTT.

The chain joins TRBV7-9 to TRBJ2-7, with 9 bases matching TRBD2. The V gene's germline CDR1 is SEHNR and CDR2 FQNEAQ (reference sequence). After removal of 5 bases from V and 7 bases from J, the junction contained 6 bases not matched to a gene. This CDR3 region has 13 residues. CDR3 sequence reads: CASSTSGSGEQYF. CDR3 in DNA: TGTGCCAGCAGCACTAGCGGGTCGGGGGAGCAGTACTTC.

CDR3 sequence reads: CASSDRTGGNEQFF. The CDR3 coding sequence is TGTGCCAGCAGTGACCGGACAGGGGGCAATGAGCAGTTCTTC. This chain links TRBV6-4 with TRBJ2-1; TRBD1 matches 10 bases. The CDR3 length is 14 residues. V shed 2 bases and J 6 bases; nucleotides not matched to a gene: 1. Germline CDR1 and CDR2: MRHNA and SNTAGT.

J is TRBJ2-7 and V is TRBV18; 7 bases are a match to TRBD1. J lost 3 bases, V lost 3 bases, and 8 bases had no gene match. The CDR3 spans 15 residues. Germline V gene sequence: CDR1 KGHSH, CDR2 LQKENI. The CDR3 DNA sequence: TGTGCCAGCTCACCGTTTTGGGGGACAGACTACGAGCAGTACTTC. This codes for CASSPFWGTDYEQYF.

The rearrangement joins TRBV27 to TRBJ2-1; 10 bases are shared with TRBD1. The CDR3 contains 17 residues. The V gene end was trimmed by 5 bases and the J gene end by 7 bases; junction bases not matched to a gene: 14. Germline assignment: CDR1 MNHEY and CDR2 SMNVEV (reference sequence). The CDR3 reads CASSLRTGGTGVNEQFF. The CDR3 DNA reads TGTGCCAGCAGTCTCCGGACAGGGGGGACGGGGGTGAATGAGCAGTTCTTC.

The chain carries TRBV5-4 and TRBJ2-1, with 13 bases fitting TRBD2. CDR1 is SGHNT and CDR2 is YYREEE in the germline V gene (reference sequence). The CDR3 has 19 residues. Losses at the gene ends were 0 bases for V and 0 bases for J; bases not matched to a gene: 6. The DNA of the CDR3 is TGTGCCAGCAGCTTGGTGACTAGCGGGGGGTATACCTCCTACAATGAGCAGTTCTTC. This codes for CASSLVTSGGYTSYNEQFF.

This clone occurred once. V and J are TRBV6-6 and TRBJ2-2; 10 positions agree with TRBD2. V dropped 4 bases and J dropped 3; count of bases not matched to a gene: 5. The CDR3 totals 16 residues. CDR1 is MNHNY and CDR2 is SVGAGI in the germline V gene (reference sequence). The CDR3 spells CASSSATSGDTGELFF. The CDR3 bases are TGTGCCAGCAGTTCCGCTACTAGCGGGGACACCGGGGAGCTGTTTTTT.

This clone was seen only a few times. This chain links TRBV19 with TRBJ1-1, with D maybe TRBD1 (5 bases). Germline V gene lookup returns CDR1 LNHDA and CDR2 SQIVND (reference sequence). Trimming shortened V by 8 bases and J by 2 bases, and 12 bases separated the two germline ends. The CDR3 runs 13 residues. The CDR3 sequence: CASSGHLNTEAFF. The CDR3 DNA sequence: TGTGCCAGTTCCGGACATCTAAACACTGAAGCTTTCTTT.

The chain employs TRBV6-5 and TRBJ2-7, with TRBD1 identical over 12 bases. CDR3 length equals 15 residues. Trimming cost V 4 bases and J 4 bases; bases outside gene matches: 5. Germline CDR1 and CDR2: MNHEY and SVGAGI. CDR3 sequence reads: CASSSPGQGAYEQYF. The CDR3 DNA reads as TGTGCCAGCAGTTCACCGGGACAGGGGGCATACGAGCAGTACTTC.

This clone turned up a few times. This chain links TRBV18 with TRBJ1-1; D is possibly TRBD1 (5 bases). The germline V and J ends were trimmed by 3 bases and 1 base, with 12 bases remaining between them. The germline V gene encodes CDR1 KGHSH and CDR2 LQKENI. The CDR3 covers 15 residues. The CDR3 here is CASSPQEGQNTEAFF. The CDR3 DNA reads as TGTGCCAGCTCACCCCAAGAAGGACAGAACACTGAAGCTTTCTTT.

The chain recombines TRBV6-2 or TRBV6-3 with TRBJ2-7, with 9 positions matching TRBD2. V dropped 3 bases and J dropped 3; count of bases not matched to a gene: 3. This CDR3 comprises 14 residues. Germline V gene lookup returns CDR1 MNHEY and CDR2 SVGEGT. In DNA form, the CDR3 reads TGTGCCAGCAGTTATCGGCGGGAGGGCTACGAGCAGTACTTC. Translated: CASSYRREGYEQYF.

The chain is built from TRBV19 and TRBJ1-3; 8 nucleotides agree with TRBD1. The CDR3 sequence is 14 residues long. CDR1 is LNHDA, CDR2 SQIVND, per germline (reference sequence). V shed 10 bases and J 4 bases; nucleotides not matched to a gene: 9. CDR3 coding DNA: TGTGCCACGTCCCGGACAGGGAGAGGAAACACCATATATTTT. As protein: CATSRTGRGNTIYF.